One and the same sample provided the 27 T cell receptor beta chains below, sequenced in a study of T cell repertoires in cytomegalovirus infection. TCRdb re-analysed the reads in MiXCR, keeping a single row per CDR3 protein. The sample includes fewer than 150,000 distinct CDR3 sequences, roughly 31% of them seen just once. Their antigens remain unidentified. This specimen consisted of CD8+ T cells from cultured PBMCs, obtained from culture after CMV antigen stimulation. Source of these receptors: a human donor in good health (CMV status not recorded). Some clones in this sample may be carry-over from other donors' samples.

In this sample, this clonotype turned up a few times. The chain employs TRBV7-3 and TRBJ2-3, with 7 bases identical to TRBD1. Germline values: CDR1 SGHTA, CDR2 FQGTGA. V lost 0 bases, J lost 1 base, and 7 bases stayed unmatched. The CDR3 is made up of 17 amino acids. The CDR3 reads CASSLTGQSMGTDTQYF. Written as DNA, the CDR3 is TGTGCCAGCAGCTTAACGGGACAGAGTATGGGCACAGATACGCAGTATTTT.

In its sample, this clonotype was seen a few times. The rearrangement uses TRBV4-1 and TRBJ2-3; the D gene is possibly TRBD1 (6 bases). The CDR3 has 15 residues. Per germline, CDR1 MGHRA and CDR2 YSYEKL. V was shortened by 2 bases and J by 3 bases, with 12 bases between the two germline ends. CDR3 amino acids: CASSQMSGVTDTQYF. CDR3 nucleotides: TGCGCCAGCAGCCAAATGTCAGGGGTAACAGATACGCAGTATTTT.

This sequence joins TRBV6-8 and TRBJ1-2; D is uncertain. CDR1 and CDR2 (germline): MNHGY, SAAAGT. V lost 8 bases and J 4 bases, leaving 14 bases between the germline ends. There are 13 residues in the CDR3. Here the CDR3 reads CASFSEVIYGYTF. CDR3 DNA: TGTGCCAGCTTTAGTGAAGTGATCTATGGCTACACCTTC.

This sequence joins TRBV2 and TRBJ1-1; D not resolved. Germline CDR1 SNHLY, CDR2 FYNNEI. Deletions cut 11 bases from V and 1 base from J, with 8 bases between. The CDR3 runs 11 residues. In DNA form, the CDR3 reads TGTGCCGCCCCAACGAACACTGAAGCTTTCTTT. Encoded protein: CAAPTNTEAFF.

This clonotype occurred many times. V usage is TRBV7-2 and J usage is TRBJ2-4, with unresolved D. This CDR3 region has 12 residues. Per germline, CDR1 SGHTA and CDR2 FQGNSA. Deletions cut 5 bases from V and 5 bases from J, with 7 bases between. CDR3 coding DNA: TGTGCCAGCAGCCCGACCCAAAACATTCAGTACTTC. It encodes CASSPTQNIQYF.

CDR3 region: CASSIETTGGETQYF. Written as DNA, the CDR3 is TGTGCCAGTAGTATCGAGACTACGGGGGGGGAGACCCAGTACTTC. V usage is TRBV19 and J usage is TRBJ2-5; 8 bases line up with TRBD2. The CDR3 covers 15 residues. V trimming: 3 bases; J trimming: 5 bases; junction bases outside the gene matches: 8. Germline lookup yields CDR1 LNHDA and CDR2 SQIVND (reference sequence).

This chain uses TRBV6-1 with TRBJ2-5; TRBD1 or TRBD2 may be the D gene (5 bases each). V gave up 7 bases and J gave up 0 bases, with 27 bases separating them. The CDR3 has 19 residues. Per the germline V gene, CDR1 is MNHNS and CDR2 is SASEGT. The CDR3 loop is CASTTRPTPFLGDQETQYF. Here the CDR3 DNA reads TGTGCCAGCACTACAAGACCCACACCGTTCCTGGGGGACCAAGAGACCCAGTACTTC.

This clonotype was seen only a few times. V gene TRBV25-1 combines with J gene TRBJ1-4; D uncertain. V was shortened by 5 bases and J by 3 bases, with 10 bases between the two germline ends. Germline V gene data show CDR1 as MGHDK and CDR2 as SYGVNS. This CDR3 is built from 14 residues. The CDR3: CASSPPLSNEKLFF. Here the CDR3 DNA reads TGTGCCAGCAGTCCCCCGCTCTCTAATGAAAAACTGTTTTTT.

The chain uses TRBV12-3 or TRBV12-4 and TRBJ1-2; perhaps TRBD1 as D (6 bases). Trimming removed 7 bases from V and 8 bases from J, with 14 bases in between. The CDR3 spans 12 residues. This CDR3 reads CASTGGPGGYTF. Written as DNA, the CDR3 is TGTGCCAGCACTGGGGGCCCGGGGGGCTACACCTTC.

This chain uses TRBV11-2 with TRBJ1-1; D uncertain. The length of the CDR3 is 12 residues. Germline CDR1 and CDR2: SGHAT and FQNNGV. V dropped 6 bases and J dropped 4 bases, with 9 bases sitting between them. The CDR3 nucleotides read TGTGCCAGCAGATCGGACGGCACTGAAGCTTTCTTT. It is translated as CASRSDGTEAFF.

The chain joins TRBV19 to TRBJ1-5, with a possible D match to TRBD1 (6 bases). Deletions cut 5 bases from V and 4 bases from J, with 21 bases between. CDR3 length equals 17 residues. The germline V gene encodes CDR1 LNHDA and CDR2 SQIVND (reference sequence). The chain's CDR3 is CASSPGTSGALNQPQHF. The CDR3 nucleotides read TGTGCCAGTAGTCCTGGGACAAGTGGGGCCCTTAATCAGCCCCAGCATTTT.

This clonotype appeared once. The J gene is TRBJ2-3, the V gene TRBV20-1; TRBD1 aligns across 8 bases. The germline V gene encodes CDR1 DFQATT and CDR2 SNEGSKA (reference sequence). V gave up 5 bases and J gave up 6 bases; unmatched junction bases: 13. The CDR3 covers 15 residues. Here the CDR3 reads CSAAPQGADWDTQYF. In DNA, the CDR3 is TGCAGTGCTGCTCCTCAGGGGGCTGATTGGGATACGCAGTATTTT.

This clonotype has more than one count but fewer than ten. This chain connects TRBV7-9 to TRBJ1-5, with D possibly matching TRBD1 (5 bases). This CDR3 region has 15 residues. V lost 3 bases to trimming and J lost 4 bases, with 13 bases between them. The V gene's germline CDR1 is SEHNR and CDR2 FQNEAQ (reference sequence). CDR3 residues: CASSFDSHGNQPQHF. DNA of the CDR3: TGTGCCAGCAGCTTCGACAGCCACGGGAATCAGCCCCAGCATTTT. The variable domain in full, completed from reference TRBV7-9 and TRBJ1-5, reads DTGVSQNPRHKITKRGQNVTFRCDPISEHNRLYWYRQTLGQGPEFLTYFQNEAQLEKSRLLSDRFSAERPKGSFSTLEIQRTEQGDSAMYLCASSFDSHGNQPQHFGDGTRLSIL.

Here the CDR3 DNA reads TGTGCCAGTAGTATAGCGCACGGCAGGGGTGGCAATCAGCCCCAGCATTTT. This encodes CASSIAHGRGGNQPQHF. The J gene is TRBJ1-5, the V gene TRBV19; perhaps TRBD1 as D (6 bases). The CDR3 contains 17 residues. Germline CDR1 reads LNHDA; CDR2 reads SQIVND (reference sequence). The V gene lost 1 base and the J gene lost 2 bases, with 15 bases spanning the gap.

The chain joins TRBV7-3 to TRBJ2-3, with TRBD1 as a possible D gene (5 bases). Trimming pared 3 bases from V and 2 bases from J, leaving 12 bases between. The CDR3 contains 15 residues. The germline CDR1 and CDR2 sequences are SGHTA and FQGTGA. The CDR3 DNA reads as TGTGCCAGCAGCTTTAGCATCAGGGACACAGATACGCAGTATTTT. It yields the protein CASSFSIRDTDTQYF.

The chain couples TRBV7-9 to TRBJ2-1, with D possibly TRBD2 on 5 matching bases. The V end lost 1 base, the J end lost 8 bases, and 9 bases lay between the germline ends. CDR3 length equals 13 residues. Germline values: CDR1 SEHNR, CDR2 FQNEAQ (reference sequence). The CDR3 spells CASSLVGGHEQFF. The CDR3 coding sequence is TGTGCCAGCAGCTTAGTGGGCGGGCATGAGCAGTTCTTC.

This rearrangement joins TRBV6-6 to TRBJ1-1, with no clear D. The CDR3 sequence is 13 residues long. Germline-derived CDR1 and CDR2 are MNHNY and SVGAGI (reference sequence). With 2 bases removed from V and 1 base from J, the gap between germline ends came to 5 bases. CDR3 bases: TGTGCCAGCAGTTACGGGCAGAACACTGAAGCTTTCTTT. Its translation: CASSYGQNTEAFF.

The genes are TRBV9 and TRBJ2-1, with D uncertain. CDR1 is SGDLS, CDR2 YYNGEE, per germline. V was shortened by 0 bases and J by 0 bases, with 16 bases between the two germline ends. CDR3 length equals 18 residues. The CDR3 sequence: CASSVDPPEFSSYNEQFF. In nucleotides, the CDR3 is TGTGCCAGCAGCGTAGATCCCCCAGAGTTTAGCTCCTACAATGAGCAGTTCTTC.

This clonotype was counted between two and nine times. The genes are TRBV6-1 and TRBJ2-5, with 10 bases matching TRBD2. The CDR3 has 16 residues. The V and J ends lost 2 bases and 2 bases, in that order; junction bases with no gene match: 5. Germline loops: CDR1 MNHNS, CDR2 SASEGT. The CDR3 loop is CASSEWFSGGQETQYF. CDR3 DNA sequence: TGTGCCAGCAGTGAATGGTTTAGCGGGGGGCAAGAGACCCAGTACTTC.

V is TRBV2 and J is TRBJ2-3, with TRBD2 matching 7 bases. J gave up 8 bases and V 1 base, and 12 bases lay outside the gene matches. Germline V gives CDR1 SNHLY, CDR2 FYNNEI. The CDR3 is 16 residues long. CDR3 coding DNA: TGTGCCAGCAGTGAAGGGGTGGGGGGGTTCTCGGGTACGCAGTATTTT. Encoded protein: CASSEGVGGFSGTQYF.

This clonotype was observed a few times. The CDR3 nucleotides are TGTGCCATCAGAACAACAGGGGGTCAAGAGACCCAGTACTTC. Residues: CAIRTTGGQETQYF. The chain combines TRBV10-3 with TRBJ2-5, with 8 positions matching TRBD1. The CDR3 sequence is 14 residues long. CDR1 is ENHRY, CDR2 SYGVKD, per germline. V gave up 6 bases and J gave up 2 bases; unmatched junction bases: 5.

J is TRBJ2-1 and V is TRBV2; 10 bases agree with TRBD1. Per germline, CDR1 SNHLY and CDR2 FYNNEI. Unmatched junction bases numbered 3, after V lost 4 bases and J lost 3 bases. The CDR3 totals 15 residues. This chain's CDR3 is CASSGTGGVYNEQFF. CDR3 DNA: TGTGCCAGCAGTGGGACAGGGGGGGTCTACAATGAGCAGTTCTTC.

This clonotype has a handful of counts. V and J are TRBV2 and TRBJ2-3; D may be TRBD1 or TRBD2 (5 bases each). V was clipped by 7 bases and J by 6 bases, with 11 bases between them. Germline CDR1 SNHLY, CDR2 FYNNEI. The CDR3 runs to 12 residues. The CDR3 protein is CASKGSYDTQYF. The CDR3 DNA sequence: TGTGCCAGCAAGGGGAGTTACGATACGCAGTATTTT.

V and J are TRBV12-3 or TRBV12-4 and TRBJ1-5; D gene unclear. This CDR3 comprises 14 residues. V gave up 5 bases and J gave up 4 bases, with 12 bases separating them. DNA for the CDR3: TGTGCCAGCAGTACATCGAGCCAAAATCAGCCCCAGCATTTT. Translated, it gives CASSTSSQNQPQHF.

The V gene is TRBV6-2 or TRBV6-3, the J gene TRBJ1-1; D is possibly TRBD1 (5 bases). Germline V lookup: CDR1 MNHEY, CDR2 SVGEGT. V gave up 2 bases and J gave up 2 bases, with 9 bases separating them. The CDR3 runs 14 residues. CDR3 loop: CASSYVRGNTEAFF. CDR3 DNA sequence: TGTGCCAGCAGTTACGTACGGGGCAACACTGAAGCTTTCTTT.

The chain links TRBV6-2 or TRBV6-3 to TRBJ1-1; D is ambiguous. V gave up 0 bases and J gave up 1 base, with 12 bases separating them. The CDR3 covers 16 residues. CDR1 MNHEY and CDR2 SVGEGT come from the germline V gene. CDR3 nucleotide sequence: TGTGCCAGCAGTTACTCGACGGAAGGTGGGAACACTGAAGCTTTCTTT. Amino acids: CASSYSTEGGNTEAFF.

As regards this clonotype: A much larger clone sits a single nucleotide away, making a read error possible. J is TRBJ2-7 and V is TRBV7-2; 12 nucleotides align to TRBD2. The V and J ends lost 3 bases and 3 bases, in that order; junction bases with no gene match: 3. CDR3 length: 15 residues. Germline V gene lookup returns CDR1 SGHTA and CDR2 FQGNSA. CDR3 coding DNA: TGTGCCAGCAGCTTTGGACTAGCGGGGATCTACGAGCAGTACTTC. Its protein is CASSFGLAGIYEQYF.